The following is a T cell receptor beta chain sequence with its context. Its antigen is still unknown. Sequenced by immunoSEQ multiplex PCR; TCRdb stores in-frame clones only, minus some. This sample carries some 1 million clones, roughly 80% of them seen once, and the ten largest clones take approximately 1.3%. Germline-derived CDR1 and CDR2 are SGHAT and FQNNGV. The CDR3 spans 15 residues. Trimming left V 5 bases short and J 5 bases short, with 15 bases between. This entry is derived from a study of shared clonotypes between healthy human individuals. Study-level results: Generally, naive subsets came out with larger estimated richness than memory subsets. Compared with clonotypes that all four donors shared, non-shared clonotypes had lower generation probabilities.

Adult donors, all healthy and HIV-negative, had no recent acute infections or vaccinations. This receptor was obtained from a man between 18 and 29 years old in good health. The chain combines TRBV11-2 with TRBJ2-2; D is ambiguous. Sequencing input: memory CD4+ T cells sorted from blood. Subset denoted: CD45RA-negative fraction. The CDR3 protein is CASSLDGIPTGELFF. The CDR3 region has the DNA TGTGCCAGCAGCCTCGACGGAATCCCGACCGGGGAGCTGTTTTTT.